This record looks at one T cell receptor beta chain sequence and its context. Participants, about 18 to 100 years old, spanned approximately 25 US areas. Per the germline V gene, CDR1 is MNHEY and CDR2 is SVGAGI. The V end lost 0 bases, the J end lost 2 bases, and 10 bases lay between the germline ends. There are 15 residues in the CDR3. The data originate from a study of blood T cell repertoires in COVID-19. Looking at the study overall: The origin of the acute and convalescent COVID-19 samples was the United States, Italy and Spain. Nucleic acid was either cDNA or gDNA, and it came from T cells, B-cell-depleted T cells, or PBMCs.

Profiled with immunoSEQ multiplex PCR; TCRdb holds only in-frame clones, not every one. The sample yields fewer than 350,000 clones, just over 90% seen once. This chain joins TRBV6-5 and TRBJ1-2; TRBD1 might be the D (6 bases). Sequencing used PBMCs or T cells enriched from blood (not recorded which). This TCR was recovered from a woman between 40 and 55 years old with acute COVID-19. The CDR3, as DNA: TGTGCCAGCAGTTACTCGTATCAGGGGAACTATGGCTACACCTTC. This translates into CASSYSYQGNYGYTF.